This T cell receptor (beta chain) appears in the sequencing data of a study of metastatic and nonmetastatic thyroid tumors. The overall study: For malignant and benign thyroid patients, tumor or nodule tissue and blood were the sources whose repertoires were compared.

Germline CDR1 and CDR2: ENHRY and SYGVKD. Trimming took off 2 bases at V and 1 base at J, with 18 bases between the two ends. The CDR3 spans 17 residues. This clone is medium-sized (0.01 to 0.1%). Its cognate antigen is unknown. Prior to thyroid surgery, none of the patients had received any treatment. Overall study findings and caveats: Reports indicated that malignant thyroid tumors showed significantly higher TCR beta diversity than benign nodules did, in blood and tumor.

Authors' data handling: Between-group CDR3 differences, defined by clinicopathological status, yielded a distant-metastasis classifier for papillary thyroid cancer. TCRdb re-called the PCR reads through MiXCR. The V and J calls come from TCRdb's annotation, not from the publication. The top ten hold about 3.4% of the sample, which has under 40,000 clones, less than 20% seen once. The source material was blood. This chain links TRBV10-3 with TRBJ2-7; TRBD1 might be the D (6 bases). This TCR derives from a female donor with papillary thyroid cancer or a benign thyroid nodule (not recorded which). Some clones in this sample may be carry-over from other donors' samples. This CDR3 reads CAISEPGNSDSSYEQYF. CDR3 nucleotides: TGTGCCATCAGTGAGCCCGGGAATTCGGACAGTTCCTACGAGCAGTACTTC.